This passage covers 12 T cell receptor beta chains from one sample sequenced in a study of preoperative IRX-2 immunotherapy in early breast cancer. Using immunoSEQ multiplex PCR, the repertoire was profiled, and TCRdb retains in-frame clones only, with some absent. The top ten clones hold 2% to 2.5% of a sample with approximately 96,000 clones, 75% to 90% of them seen once. Stated treatment: preoperative locoregional IRX-2 cytokine immunotherapy. The sample here was tumor tissue, taken after IRX-2 immunotherapy. Every receptor here comes from a human donor with breast cancer.

This clone was counted between two and nine times. CDR3 nucleotides: TGTGCCACCAGCAGAGATCAACAGTCCTTCCAGCCCCAGCATTTT. It encodes CATSRDQQSFQPQHF. The rearrangement links TRBV15 to TRBJ1-5, with D uncertain. CDR1 LNHNV and CDR2 YYDKDF come from the germline V gene (reference sequence). This CDR3 has 15 residues. V was trimmed by 0 bases and J by 7 bases, leaving 13 bases between them. Full variable domain (rest looked up from reference TRBV15 and TRBJ1-5): DAMVIQNPRYQVTQFGKPVTLSCSQTLNHNVMYWYQQKSSQAPKLLFHYYDKDFNNEADTPDNFQSRRPNTSFCFLDIRSPGLGDTAMYLCATSRDQQSFQPQHFGDGTRLSIL.

This clone was detected a few times. The rearrangement joins TRBV28 to TRBJ1-5; D gene ambiguous. Trimming cost V 3 bases and J 7 bases, with 16 bases left between them. The CDR3 consists of 15 residues. Germline CDR1 MDHEN, CDR2 SYDVKM. The CDR3 region has the DNA TGTGCCAGCAGTTTTGGTAGCAGCTTTGGGCAGCCCCAGCATTTT. Translation gives CASSFGSSFGQPQHF.

The chain combines TRBV7-5 with TRBJ1-3; the table assigns TRBD1, which was not confirmed against the DNA. TRBV7-5 is labeled a pseudogene. This CDR3 region has 17 residues. The CDR3 region is CASSPQGPRISGNTIYF. CDR3 in DNA: TGTGCCAGCAGCCCACAGGGTCCTCGGATCTCTGGAAACACCATATATTTT.

The V call is TRBV16, the J call TRBJ1-5; D might be TRBD1 (6 bases). The CDR3 consists of 13 residues. Germline V lookup: CDR1 KGHSY, CDR2 FQNENV. The germline V and J ends were trimmed by 2 bases and 6 bases, with 8 bases remaining between them. For the CDR3, the DNA is TGTGCCAGCAGCCAAAACAGGGCTCAGCCCCAGCATTTT. Its protein is CASSQNRAQPQHF. The whole variable domain, remainder taken from reference TRBV16 and TRBJ1-5, is GEEVAQTPKHLVRGEGQKAKLYCAPIKGHSYVFWYQQVLKNEFKFLISFQNENVFDETGMPKERFSAKCLPNSPCSLEIQATKLEDSAVYFCASSQNRAQPQHFGDGTRLSIL.

The chain employs TRBV11-3 and TRBJ2-3; the D gene is possibly TRBD2 (6 bases). This CDR3 contains 17 residues. Between the trimmed V and J ends, which lost 4 bases and 0 bases, there was a span of 17 bases. The germline gives CDR1 SGHNT, CDR2 YENEEA. The CDR3 DNA follows: TGTGCCAGCAGCTCACCCGGGACTGACTCTAGCACAGATACGCAGTATTTT. It translates to CASSSPGTDSSTDTQYF.

The V gene is TRBV28, the J gene TRBJ2-2; D gene ambiguous. The CDR3 has 16 amino acids. Germline loops: CDR1 MDHEN, CDR2 SYDVKM. The V and J ends lost 9 bases and 1 base respectively, with 18 bases between them. The CDR3, as DNA: TGTGCCAGTACCACGACCGTATCTATGAACACCGGGGAGCTGTTTTTT. It encodes CASTTTVSMNTGELFF.

The CDR3 nucleotides are TGTGCCTGGAGCCCAAACCTCCTCAACGAGCAGTACTTC. Protein product: CAWSPNLLNEQYF. The J gene is TRBJ2-7, the V gene TRBV30; the D is unclear. The CDR3 sequence is 13 residues long. Trimming shortened V by 3 bases and J by 5 bases, and 14 bases separated the two germline ends. Germline values: CDR1 GTSNPN, CDR2 SVGIG (reference sequence).

This chain joins TRBV28 and TRBJ1-4; D is perhaps TRBD1 (6 bases). The CDR3 loop spans 13 amino acids. Germline CDR1 and CDR2: MDHEN and SYDVKM. With 5 bases removed from V and 8 bases from J, the gap between germline ends came to 12 bases. CDR3 amino acids: CASSAPQGEKLFF. The DNA for the CDR3 is TGTGCCAGCAGTGCGCCTCAGGGGGAAAAACTGTTTTTT.

This clone was detected only a few times. The genes are TRBV10-2 and TRBJ1-1; a weak D match, TRBD1 (5 bases). Trimming stripped 9 bases from V and 0 bases from J, with 14 bases between. Germline V lookup: CDR1 WSHSY, CDR2 SAAADI. The CDR3 is 14 amino acids. The CDR3 DNA follows: TGCGCCAGTCGGACACTTTCTATGAACACTGAAGCTTTCTTT. Translating gives CASRTLSMNTEAFF.

The chain uses TRBV7-4 and TRBJ2-2; 11 nucleotides align to TRBD1. The CDR3 is 15 residues long. The V gene end was trimmed by 5 bases and the J gene end by 5 bases; junction bases not matched to a gene: 4. Germline loops: CDR1 SGHVT, CDR2 SQSDAQ. CDR3 protein: CASSPGTGGTGELFF. CDR3 bases: TGTGCCAGCAGCCCAGGGACAGGGGGGACCGGGGAGCTGTTTTTT.

V and J are TRBV29-1 and TRBJ2-1, with D perhaps TRBD1 or TRBD2 (5 bases each). Trimming cost V 7 bases and J 5 bases, with 15 bases left between them. This CDR3 region has 13 residues. Germline V gene data show CDR1 as SQVTM and CDR2 as ANQGSEA. The CDR3: CSGRDPLNNEQFF. The CDR3 nucleotides read TGCAGCGGCCGGGACCCACTAAACAATGAGCAGTTCTTC.

This chain links TRBV1 with TRBJ1-5. TRBV1 is recorded as a pseudogene. The CDR3 loop spans 13 amino acids. This chain's CDR3 is CASSQARRWPQHF. CDR3 coding DNA: TGCGCCAGCAGCCAAGCTCGTCGATGGCCCCAGCATTTT.